The rows below give T cell receptor beta chains drawn from one sample of a study of blood T cell repertoires in COVID-19. Generated by immunoSEQ multiplex PCR, the TCRdb table keeps only in-frame clones and is missing some. The sample shows approximately 170,000 clones, approximately 91% of them seen only once. The sequenced sample was PBMCs or T cells enriched from blood (not recorded which). Source of these receptors: a woman aged 18-35 years who had recovered from COVID-19. The conserved cysteine and the conserved F or W are not part of the CDR3 here. Each record gives: J gene, V gene, CDR3 protein.

j_gene: TRBJ1-2
v_gene: TRBV19
CDR3aa: ASSPGQGPHGYT

j_gene: TRBJ2-1
v_gene: TRBV5-4
CDR3aa: ASSPGLAGYNEQF

j_gene: TRBJ1-2
v_gene: TRBV19
CDR3aa: ASTRDSSNYGYT

j_gene: TRBJ2-1
v_gene: TRBV5-1
CDR3aa: ASSLIGGRSYNEQF

j_gene: TRBJ1-4
v_gene: TRBV28
CDR3aa: ASSLGGAEKLF

j_gene: TRBJ2-7
v_gene: TRBV27
CDR3aa: ASSLSAGEQTNEQY

j_gene: TRBJ1-2
v_gene: TRBV21-1
CDR3aa: ASSKGRGQVNGYT

j_gene: TRBJ2-2
v_gene: TRBV9
CDR3aa: ASSSRGELF

j_gene: TRBJ1-4
v_gene: TRBV3-1/TRBV3-2
CDR3aa: ASSGTGGRLF

j_gene: TRBJ2-1
v_gene: TRBV21-1
CDR3aa: ASNETINCRGQGASNEQF

j_gene: TRBJ2-3
v_gene: TRBV4-2
CDR3aa: ASSQEIQSKDTQY

j_gene: TRBJ1-2
v_gene: TRBV2
CDR3aa: ASSDWTGGNGYT

j_gene: TRBJ1-1
v_gene: TRBV30
CDR3aa: AVLGGRTEAF

j_gene: TRBJ2-7
v_gene: TRBV21-1
CDR3aa: ASSDRPQGDNHSYEQY

j_gene: TRBJ2-3
v_gene: TRBV7-2
CDR3aa: ASSLVVVSTDTQY

j_gene: TRBJ2-7
v_gene: TRBV5-1
CDR3aa: ASSLGGRESDEQY

j_gene: TRBJ2-7
v_gene: TRBV6-2/TRBV6-3
CDR3aa: ASGSGDEQY

j_gene: TRBJ1-2
v_gene: TRBV28
CDR3aa: ASRANNYGYT

j_gene: TRBJ2-1
v_gene: TRBV4-1
CDR3aa: ASSQVDNRLARSPYNEQF

j_gene: TRBJ2-5
v_gene: TRBV11-3
CDR3aa: ASSLAGTGKETQY

j_gene: TRBJ2-1
v_gene: TRBV9
CDR3aa: ASSHHLSGGGYNEQF

j_gene: TRBJ1-1
v_gene: TRBV7-9
CDR3aa: ASSLANLKTAMNTEAF

j_gene: TRBJ2-7
v_gene: TRBV19
CDR3aa: ASSPGGAYEQY

j_gene: TRBJ2-5
v_gene: TRBV4-1
CDR3aa: ASSQDYAKTQY

j_gene: TRBJ1-1
v_gene: TRBV5-4
CDR3aa: ASSGGGQRNTEAF

j_gene: TRBJ2-7
v_gene: TRBV7-2
CDR3aa: ASCRTSGRPTSSYEQY

j_gene: TRBJ2-2
v_gene: TRBV5-8
CDR3aa: ASSFAGTSGSTGELF

j_gene: TRBJ2-5
v_gene: TRBV30
CDR3aa: ATNRDTQTQY

j_gene: TRBJ2-2
v_gene: TRBV27
CDR3aa: ASRETGGGLAGELF

j_gene: TRBJ2-5
v_gene: TRBV28
CDR3aa: ASTLPGGVQGGTQY

j_gene: TRBJ2-1
v_gene: TRBV2
CDR3aa: ASRGTSGSSYNEQF